This T cell receptor (beta chain) was retrieved from a study of blood T cell repertoires in COVID-19. Study-level background: In each case, the material was cDNA or gDNA derived from T cells, B-cell-depleted T cells, or PBMCs.

Sequenced by immunoSEQ multiplex PCR; TCRdb stores in-frame clones only, minus some. The sample shows about 140,000 clones, roughly three quarters of them seen only once. The CDR3 totals 15 residues. CDR1 and CDR2 (germline): SGHAT, FQNNGV. The V and J ends lost 0 bases and 0 bases, in that order; junction bases with no gene match: 0. This clonotype originated in a woman aged 60-75 years with acute or convalescent COVID-19. This sequence joins TRBV11-2 and TRBJ1-2, with 8 positions matching TRBD1. Sequencing was carried out using peripheral blood. CDR3 protein: CASSLEQGANYGYTF. CDR3 sequence (DNA): TGTGCCAGCAGCTTAGAACAGGGGGCTAACTATGGCTACACCTTC.